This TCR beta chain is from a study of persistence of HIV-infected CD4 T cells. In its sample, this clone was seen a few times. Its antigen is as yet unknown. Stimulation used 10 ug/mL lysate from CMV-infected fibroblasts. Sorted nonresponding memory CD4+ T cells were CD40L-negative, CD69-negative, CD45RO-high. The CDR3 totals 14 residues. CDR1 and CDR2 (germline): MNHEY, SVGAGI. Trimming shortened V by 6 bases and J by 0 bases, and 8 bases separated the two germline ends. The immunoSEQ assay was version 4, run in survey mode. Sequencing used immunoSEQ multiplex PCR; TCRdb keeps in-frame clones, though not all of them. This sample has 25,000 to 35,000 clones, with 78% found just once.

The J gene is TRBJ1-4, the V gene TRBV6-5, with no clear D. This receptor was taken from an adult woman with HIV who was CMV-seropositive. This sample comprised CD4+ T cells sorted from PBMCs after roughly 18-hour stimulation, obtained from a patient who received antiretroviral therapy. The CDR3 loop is CASRSLTTNEKLFF. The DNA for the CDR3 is TGTGCCAGCAGGAGCCTCACAACTAATGAAAAACTGTTTTTT.